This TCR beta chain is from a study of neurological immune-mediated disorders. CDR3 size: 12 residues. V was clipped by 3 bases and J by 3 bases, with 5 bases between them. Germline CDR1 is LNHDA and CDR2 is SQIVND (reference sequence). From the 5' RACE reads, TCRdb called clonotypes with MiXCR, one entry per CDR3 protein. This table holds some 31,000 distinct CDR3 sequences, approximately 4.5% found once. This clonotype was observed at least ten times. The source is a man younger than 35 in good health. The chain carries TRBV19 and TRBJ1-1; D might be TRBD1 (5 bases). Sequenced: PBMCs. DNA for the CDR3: TGTGCCAGTAGTATGGGGCACACTGAAGCTTTCTTT. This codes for CASSMGHTEAFF.